This T cell receptor (beta chain) was captured by sequencing in a study of identical twins. The study, taken as a whole, reports: For cord blood, abundant beta clonotypes had fewer insertions, unlike memory repertoires, which showed none. Cross-sectional statistics underpinned the conclusions; the same donors were not followed. Model-predicted out-of-frame TCR alpha sharing fell below observed values in monozygotic twins.

V lost 4 bases and J lost 3, with 13 bases in between. The CDR3 covers 14 residues. From germline, CDR1 is SGHRS and CDR2 YFSETQ. Unique molecular identifiers were present on the cDNA, and a universal primer site came from template switching. Using its own MiXCR run on the 5' RACE reads, TCRdb lists one record per CDR3 protein. The sample has approximately 220,000 distinct CDR3 sequences, around a tenth seen once. In the case of this clonotype: Its antigen is still unknown.

This clonotype was obtained from a woman aged 18-30 years in good health. V is TRBV5-1 and J is TRBJ2-5, with no clear D. Specimen: memory (CD45RO+) T cells sorted from blood. CDR3 sequence (DNA): TGCGCCAGCAGCCTGCAGACAATAGAAGAGACCCAGTACTTC. Protein product: CASSLQTIEETQYF.